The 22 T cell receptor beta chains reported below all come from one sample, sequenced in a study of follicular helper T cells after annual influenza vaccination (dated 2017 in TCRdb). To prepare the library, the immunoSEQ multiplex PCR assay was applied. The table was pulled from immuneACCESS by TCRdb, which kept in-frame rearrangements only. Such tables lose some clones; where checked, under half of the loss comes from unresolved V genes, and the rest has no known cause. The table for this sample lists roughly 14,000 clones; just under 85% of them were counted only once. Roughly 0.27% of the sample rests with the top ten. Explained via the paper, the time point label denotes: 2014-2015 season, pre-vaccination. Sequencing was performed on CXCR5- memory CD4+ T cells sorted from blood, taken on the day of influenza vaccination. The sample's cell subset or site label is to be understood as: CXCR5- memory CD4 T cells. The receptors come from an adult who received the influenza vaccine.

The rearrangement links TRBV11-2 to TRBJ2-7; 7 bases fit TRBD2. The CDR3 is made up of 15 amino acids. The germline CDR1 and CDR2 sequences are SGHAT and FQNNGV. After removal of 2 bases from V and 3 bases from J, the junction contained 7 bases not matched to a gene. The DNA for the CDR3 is TGTGCCAGCAGCTTAAGGGGCAGCGGGGTCTACGAGCAGTACTTC. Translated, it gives CASSLRGSGVYEQYF.

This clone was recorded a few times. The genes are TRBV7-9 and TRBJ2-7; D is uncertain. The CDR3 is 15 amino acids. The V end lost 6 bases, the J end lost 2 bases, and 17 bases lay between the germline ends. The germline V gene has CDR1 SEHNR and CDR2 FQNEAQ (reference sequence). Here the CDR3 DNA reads TGTGCCAGCAGTTCCCTGGCTCCTTCTCCCTACGAGCAGTACTTC. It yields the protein CASSSLAPSPYEQYF. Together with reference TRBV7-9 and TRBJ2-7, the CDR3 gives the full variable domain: DTGVSQNPRHKITKRGQNVTFRCDPISEHNRLYWYRQTLGQGPEFLTYFQNEAQLEKSRLLSDRFSAERPKGSFSTLEIQRTEQGDSAMYLCASSSLAPSPYEQYFGPGTRLTVT.

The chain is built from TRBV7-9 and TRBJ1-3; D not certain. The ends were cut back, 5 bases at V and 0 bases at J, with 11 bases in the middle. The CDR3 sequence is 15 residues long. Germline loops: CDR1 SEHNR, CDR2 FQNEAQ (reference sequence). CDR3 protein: CASSTGDISGNTIYF. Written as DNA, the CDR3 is TGTGCCAGCAGCACTGGTGACATCTCTGGAAACACCATATATTTT.

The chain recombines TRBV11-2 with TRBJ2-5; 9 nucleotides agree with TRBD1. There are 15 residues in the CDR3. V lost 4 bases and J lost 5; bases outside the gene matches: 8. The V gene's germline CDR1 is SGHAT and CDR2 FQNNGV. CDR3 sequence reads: CASSWKDRGVETQYF. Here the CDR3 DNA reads TGTGCCAGCAGCTGGAAGGACAGGGGTGTGGAGACCCAGTACTTC.

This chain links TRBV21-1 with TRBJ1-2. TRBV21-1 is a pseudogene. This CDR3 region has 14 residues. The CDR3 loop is CARRRDGSNYGYTF. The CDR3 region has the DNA TGTGCCAGGAGAAGGGACGGTTCTAACTATGGCTACACCTTC.

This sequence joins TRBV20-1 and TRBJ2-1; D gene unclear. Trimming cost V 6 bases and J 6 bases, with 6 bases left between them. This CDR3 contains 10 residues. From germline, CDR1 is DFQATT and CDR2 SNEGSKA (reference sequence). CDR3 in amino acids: CSARFNEQFF. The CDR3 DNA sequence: TGCAGTGCCCGGTTCAATGAGCAGTTCTTC.

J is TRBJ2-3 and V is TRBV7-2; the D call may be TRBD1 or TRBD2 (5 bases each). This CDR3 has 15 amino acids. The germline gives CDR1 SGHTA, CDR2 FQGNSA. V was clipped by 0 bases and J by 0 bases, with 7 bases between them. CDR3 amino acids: CASSLAGVSTDTQYF. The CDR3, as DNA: TGTGCCAGCAGCTTAGCGGGGGTGAGCACAGATACGCAGTATTTT.

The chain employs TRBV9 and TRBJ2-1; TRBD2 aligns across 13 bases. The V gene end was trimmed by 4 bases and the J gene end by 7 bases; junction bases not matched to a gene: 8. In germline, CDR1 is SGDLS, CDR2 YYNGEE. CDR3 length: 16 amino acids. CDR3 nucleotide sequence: TGTGCCAGCAGCCCGAGGACTAGCGGGGGAGTTAATGAGCAGTTCTTC. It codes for CASSPRTSGGVNEQFF.

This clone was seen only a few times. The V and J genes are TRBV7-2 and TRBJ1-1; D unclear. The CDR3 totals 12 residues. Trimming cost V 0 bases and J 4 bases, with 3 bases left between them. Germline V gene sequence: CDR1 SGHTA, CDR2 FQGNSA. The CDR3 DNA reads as TGTGCCAGCAGCTTAGCAGGCACTGAAGCTTTCTTT. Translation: CASSLAGTEAFF.

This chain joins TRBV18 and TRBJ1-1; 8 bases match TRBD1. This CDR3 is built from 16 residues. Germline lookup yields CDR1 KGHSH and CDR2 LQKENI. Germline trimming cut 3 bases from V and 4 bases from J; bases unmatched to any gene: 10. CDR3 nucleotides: TGTGCCAGCTCACCCCCTTCAGGGGGCTTGGTCACTGAAGCTTTCTTT. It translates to CASSPPSGGLVTEAFF. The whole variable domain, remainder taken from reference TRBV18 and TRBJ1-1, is NAGVMQNPRHLVRRRGQEARLRCSPMKGHSHVYWYRQLPEEGLKFMVYLQKENIIDESGMPKERFSAEFPKEGPSILRIQQVVRGDSAAYFCASSPPSGGLVTEAFFGQGTRLTVV.

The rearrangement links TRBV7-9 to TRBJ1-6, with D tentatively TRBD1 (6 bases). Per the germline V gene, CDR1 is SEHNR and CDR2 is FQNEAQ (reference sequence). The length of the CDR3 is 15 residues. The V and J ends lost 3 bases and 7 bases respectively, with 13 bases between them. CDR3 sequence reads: CASSLILGGNSPLHF. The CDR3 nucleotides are TGTGCCAGCAGCTTGATTTTGGGGGGCAATTCACCCCTCCACTTT.

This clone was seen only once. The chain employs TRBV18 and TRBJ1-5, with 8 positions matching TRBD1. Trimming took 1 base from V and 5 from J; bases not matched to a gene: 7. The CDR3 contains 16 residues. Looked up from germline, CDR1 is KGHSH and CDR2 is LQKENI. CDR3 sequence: CASSPLGQGDYQPQHF. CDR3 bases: TGTGCCAGCTCACCACTAGGACAGGGAGATTATCAGCCCCAGCATTTT.

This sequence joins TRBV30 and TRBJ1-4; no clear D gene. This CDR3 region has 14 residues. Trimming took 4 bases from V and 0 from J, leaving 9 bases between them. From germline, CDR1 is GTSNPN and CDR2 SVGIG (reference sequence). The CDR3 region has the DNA TGTGCCTGGACCGGATCTGCAACTAATGAAAAACTGTTTTTT. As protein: CAWTGSATNEKLFF.

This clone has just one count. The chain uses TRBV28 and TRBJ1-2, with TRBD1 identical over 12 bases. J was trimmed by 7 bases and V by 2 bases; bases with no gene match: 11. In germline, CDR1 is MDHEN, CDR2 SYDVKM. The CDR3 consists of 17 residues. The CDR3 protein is CASSLAYSGTGGFGYTF. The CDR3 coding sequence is TGTGCCAGCAGTTTAGCTTACTCCGGGACAGGGGGCTTTGGCTACACCTTC.

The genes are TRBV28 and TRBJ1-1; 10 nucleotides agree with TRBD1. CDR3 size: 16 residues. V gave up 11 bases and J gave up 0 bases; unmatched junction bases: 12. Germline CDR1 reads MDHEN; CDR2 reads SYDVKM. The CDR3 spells CASIASGQGMNTEAFF. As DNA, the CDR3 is TGTGCCTCCATTGCCTCGGGACAGGGGATGAACACTGAAGCTTTCTTT.

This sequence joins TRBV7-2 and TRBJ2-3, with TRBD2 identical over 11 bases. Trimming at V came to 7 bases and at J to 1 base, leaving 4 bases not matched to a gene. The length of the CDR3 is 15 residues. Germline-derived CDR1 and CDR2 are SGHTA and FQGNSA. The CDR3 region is CASTSGLAGTDTQYF. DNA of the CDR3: TGTGCCAGCACCTCGGGACTAGCGGGCACAGATACGCAGTATTTT.

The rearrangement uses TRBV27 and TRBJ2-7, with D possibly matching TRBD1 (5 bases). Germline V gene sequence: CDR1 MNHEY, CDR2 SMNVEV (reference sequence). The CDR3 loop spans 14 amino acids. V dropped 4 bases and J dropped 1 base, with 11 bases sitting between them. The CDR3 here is CASSSIWTSYEQYF. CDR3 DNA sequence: TGTGCCAGCAGTTCCATTTGGACATCCTACGAGCAGTACTTC.

This CDR3 reads CAWSVGSGSTEAFF. The DNA of the CDR3 is TGTGCCTGGAGTGTAGGTTCAGGGAGCACTGAAGCTTTCTTT. The chain couples TRBV30 to TRBJ1-1; possible D gene TRBD1, 5 bases. The germline V and J ends were trimmed by 0 bases and 4 bases, with 12 bases remaining between them. CDR1 GTSNPN and CDR2 SVGIG come from the germline V gene (reference sequence). This CDR3 comprises 14 residues.

The CDR3 here is CASSAVRQETQYF. Here the CDR3 DNA reads TGTGCCAGCAGTGCGGTAAGGCAAGAGACCCAGTACTTC. The rearrangement joins TRBV2 to TRBJ2-5; D is undetermined. The CDR3 runs to 13 residues. The germline CDR1 and CDR2 sequences are SNHLY and FYNNEI. V shed 4 bases and J shed 2 bases, with 8 bases lying between them.

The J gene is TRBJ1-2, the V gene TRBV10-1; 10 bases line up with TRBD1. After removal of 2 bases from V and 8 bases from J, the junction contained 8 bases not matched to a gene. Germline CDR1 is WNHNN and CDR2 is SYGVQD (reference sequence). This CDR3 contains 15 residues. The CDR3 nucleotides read TGCGCCAGCAGTGAGAGTACGGGACAGGGGATAGGCTACACCTTC. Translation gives CASSESTGQGIGYTF.

The CDR3 protein is CATSREGTGGIDTQYF. DNA for the CDR3: TGTGCCACCAGCAGAGAGGGGACAGGGGGCATCGATACGCAGTATTTT. V usage is TRBV15 and J usage is TRBJ2-3; 12 bases line up with TRBD1. The V and J ends lost 0 bases and 6 bases, in that order; junction bases with no gene match: 4. The CDR3 is 16 amino acids. From germline, CDR1 is LNHNV and CDR2 YYDKDF (reference sequence).

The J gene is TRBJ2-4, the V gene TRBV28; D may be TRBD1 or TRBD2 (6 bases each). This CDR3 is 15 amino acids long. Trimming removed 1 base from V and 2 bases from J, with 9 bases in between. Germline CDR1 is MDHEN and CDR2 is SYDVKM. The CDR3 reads CASSLSGATKNIQYF. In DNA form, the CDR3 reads TGTGCCAGCAGTTTATCGGGGGCGACCAAAAACATTCAGTACTTC.